This record covers a single T cell receptor beta chain. Its antigen is undetermined. There are 11 residues in the CDR3. The V end was cut by 1 base, the J end by 10 bases, with 7 bases between. The germline gives CDR1 LNHDA, CDR2 SQIVND (reference sequence). The data belong to a study of cytomegalovirus exposure and HLA in healthy donors. General study results and limits: For most subjects, TCR beta sequences were reported to predict HLA-A and HLA-B alleles with accuracy.

Primers included in the PCR were 60 Vbeta and 13 Jbeta primers. Using immunoSEQ multiplex PCR, the repertoire was profiled, and TCRdb retains in-frame clones only, with some absent. The sample carries some 140,000 clones, approximately 79% recorded once. This rearrangement joins TRBV19 to TRBJ1-1; the D is unclear. This TCR came from a man aged 18 to 30 in good health and CMV-seropositive. The sequencing sample was made of PBMCs. CDR3 sequence reads: CASSIGSRAFF. Written as DNA, the CDR3 is TGTGCCAGTAGTATAGGTTCCAGAGCTTTCTTT.